This is a list of T cell receptor beta chains from one sample in a study of blood T cells in healthy people across ages. MiXCR, run by TCRdb on the 5' RACE reads, gives a single entry per CDR3 protein. The sample shows 1.5 million to 2 million distinct CDR3 sequences, roughly 52% of them seen only once. The sample consisted of blood. The receptors were gathered from a woman in her thirties or forties in good health. The CDR3 runs from the conserved cysteine through the conserved F or W. Each record gives: D gene, clone size, J gene, V gene, CDR3 protein, CDR3 DNA. D genes are given only for firm matches. Some rows have no size entry. The others give once, few or many, or a class for an expanded clone.

D gene: -
clone size: -
J gene: TRBJ2-3
V gene: TRBV20-1
CDR3 protein: CSAAGQIGTDTQYF
CDR3 DNA: TGCAGTGCTGCGGGACAAATCGGCACAGATACGCAGTATTTT

D gene: TRBD1
clone size: -
J gene: TRBJ2-1
V gene: TRBV6-6
CDR3 protein: CASSYLLRDRGVNEQFF
CDR3 DNA: TGTGCCAGCAGTTACCTACTCCGGGACAGGGGAGTCAATGAGCAGTTCTTC

D gene: TRBD1
clone size: -
J gene: TRBJ2-2
V gene: TRBV27
CDR3 protein: CASSSRRTGDTGELFF
CDR3 DNA: TGTGCCAGCAGTTCCCGCAGGACAGGGGACACCGGGGAGCTGTTTTTT

D gene: -
clone size: -
J gene: TRBJ1-1
V gene: TRBV6-5
CDR3 protein: CASSYSWYRVEPNTEAFF
CDR3 DNA: TGTGCCAGCAGTTACTCTTGGTACAGGGTAGAGCCCAACACTGAAGCTTTCTTT

D gene: TRBD1
clone size: -
J gene: TRBJ1-2
V gene: TRBV28
CDR3 protein: CDSRTGQGPGYTF
CDR3 DNA: TGTGACAGCAGAACCGGACAGGGGCCCGGCTACACCTTC

D gene: TRBD1
clone size: -
J gene: TRBJ2-4
V gene: TRBV6-6
CDR3 protein: CASRGTAQNIQYF
CDR3 DNA: TGTGCCAGCAGGGGGACAGCTCAAAACATTCAGTACTTC

D gene: -
clone size: few
J gene: TRBJ2-1
V gene: TRBV20-1
CDR3 protein: CSASNQRAYNEQFF
CDR3 DNA: TGCAGTGCTAGTAACCAGCGGGCCTACAATGAGCAGTTCTTC

D gene: -
clone size: few
J gene: TRBJ1-2
V gene: TRBV6-5
CDR3 protein: CASSYSNEEYGYTF
CDR3 DNA: TGTGCCAGCAGTTACTCGAACGAGGAGTATGGCTACACCTTC

D gene: TRBD1
clone size: few
J gene: TRBJ2-7
V gene: TRBV27
CDR3 protein: CASTYSGTGSSFVEQYF
CDR3 DNA: TGTGCCAGCACTTACTCCGGGACAGGGAGTTCGTTCGTCGAGCAGTACTTC

D gene: TRBD2
clone size: few
J gene: TRBJ2-5
V gene: TRBV5-1
CDR3 protein: CASSLVQRGGPKTQYF
CDR3 DNA: TGCGCCAGCAGCTTGGTACAGCGGGGGGGCCCAAAGACCCAGTACTTC

D gene: -
clone size: -
J gene: TRBJ2-1
V gene: TRBV2
CDR3 protein: CASSEIAGRAEQFF
CDR3 DNA: TGTGCCAGCAGTGAAATCGCAGGGCGCGCTGAGCAGTTCTTC

D gene: TRBD1
clone size: -
J gene: TRBJ2-6
V gene: TRBV6-2/TRBV6-3
CDR3 protein: CASRVRDRATSGANVLTF
CDR3 DNA: TGTGCCAGCAGAGTTCGGGACAGGGCCACCTCTGGGGCCAACGTCCTGACTTTC

D gene: TRBD2
clone size: -
J gene: TRBJ2-7
V gene: TRBV12-3/TRBV12-4
CDR3 protein: CASSFTGSGGLHYEQYF
CDR3 DNA: TGTGCCAGCAGTTTTACCGGAAGCGGGGGGCTCCACTACGAGCAGTACTTC

D gene: TRBD1
clone size: -
J gene: TRBJ1-4
V gene: TRBV4-1
CDR3 protein: CASSQGGGQKNEKLFF
CDR3 DNA: TGCGCCAGCAGCCAAGGGGGGGGACAGAAGAATGAAAAACTGTTTTTT

D gene: -
clone size: -
J gene: TRBJ2-1
V gene: TRBV4-1
CDR3 protein: CASTSERGGNEQFF
CDR3 DNA: TGCGCCAGCACCTCGGAGAGAGGGGGGAATGAGCAGTTCTTC